Shown below are 14 T cell receptor beta chains from a single sample sequenced in a study of regulatory T cells in long-lasting Graves disease. The time point: persistent/refractory GD, antithyroid drugs over 5 years with positive TRAb. PBMC RNA was the source of the TCR library. To make TCR beta libraries, researchers used iRepertoire HTBI primers and Arm-PCR of CDR3 regions. TCRdb itself ran the multiplex PCR reads through MiXCR, one entry per CDR3 protein. The sample consists of roughly 450,000 distinct CDR3 sequences, less than 25% of them appearing once. Material: peripheral blood mononuclear cells (PBMCs), obtained when the disease was refractory, from a patient treated with antithyroid drugs. The receptor set was obtained from a female donor with Graves disease.

The chain links TRBV12-3 or TRBV12-4 to TRBJ2-6, with D unclear. The V and J ends lost 4 bases and 0 bases respectively, with 7 bases between them. The CDR3 has 15 amino acids. This CDR3 reads CASSSQLSGANVLTF. In nucleotides, the CDR3 is TGTGCCAGCAGTTCCCAACTCTCTGGGGCCAACGTCCTGACTTTC.

This clonotype was seen a handful of times. DNA of the CDR3: TGTGCCAGCAGTTTCTCAGGGGGCGCCGGGGACACTGAAGCTTTCTTT. Translated, it gives CASSFSGGAGDTEAFF. The chain recombines TRBV28 with TRBJ1-1, with 8 bases that match TRBD1. The junction had 9 bases not matched to a gene; V was cut back by 3 bases and J by 3 bases. The CDR3 consists of 16 residues. Germline V lookup: CDR1 MDHEN, CDR2 SYDVKM.

Worth noting for this clonotype: One base away lies a much larger clone, so this may be a sequencing read error. The rearrangement joins TRBV12-3 or TRBV12-4 to TRBJ1-1; weak D call: TRBD1 (5 bases). This CDR3 contains 14 residues. The V end lost 5 bases, the J end lost 0 bases, and 10 bases lay between the germline ends. The chain's CDR3 is CASSPQGMNTEAFF. The CDR3 region has the DNA TGTGCCAGCAGTCCTCAGGGCATGAACACTGAAGCTTTCTTT.

This clonotype has ten or more counts. This sequence joins TRBV2 and TRBJ2-2, with TRBD2 matching 15 bases. The germline CDR1 and CDR2 sequences are SNHLY and FYNNEI. The CDR3 extends over 17 amino acids. V lost 5 bases to trimming and J lost 4 bases; unmatched junction nucleotides: 5. This CDR3 is CASSPKGLAGGTGELFF. Here the CDR3 DNA reads TGTGCCAGCAGTCCAAAGGGACTAGCGGGAGGCACCGGGGAGCTGTTTTTT.

This clonotype was picked up many times. This rearrangement joins TRBV27 to TRBJ1-2; no definite D call. Trimming pared 3 bases from V and 4 bases from J, leaving 12 bases between. Germline assignment: CDR1 MNHEY and CDR2 SMNVEV (reference sequence). This CDR3 is 14 amino acids long. Here the CDR3 reads CASSFLGDVYGYTF. The CDR3 bases are TGTGCCAGCAGTTTCCTCGGTGACGTCTATGGCTACACCTTC.

CDR3 protein: CASSPEGQINQPQHF. DNA for the CDR3: TGTGCCAGCAGCCCCGAGGGGCAAATCAATCAGCCCCAGCATTTT. J is TRBJ1-5 and V is TRBV7-9; a possible D gene is TRBD1 (5 bases). V lost 5 bases, J lost 3 bases, and 14 bases lay in between. From germline, CDR1 is SEHNR and CDR2 FQNEAQ (reference sequence). CDR3 length equals 15 residues.

This clonotype was recorded many times. The rearrangement links TRBV28 to TRBJ2-5; 9 bases match TRBD2. The V gene end was trimmed by 3 bases and the J gene end by 2 bases; junction bases not matched to a gene: 4. The CDR3 spans 15 residues. Germline V gene lookup returns CDR1 MDHEN and CDR2 SYDVKM. CDR3 nucleotide sequence: TGTGCCAGCAGTTTTGTAGCGGGAGTTCAAGAGACCCAGTACTTC. It specifies CASSFVAGVQETQYF.

CDR3 in DNA: TGTGCCAGTAGGGACGCCGGTTCACCCCTCCACTTT. This gives the protein CASRDAGSPLHF. This chain uses TRBV2 with TRBJ1-6; possibly TRBD1 for D (5 bases). The length of the CDR3 is 12 residues. V shed 9 bases and J shed 9 bases, with 12 bases lying between them. Germline V gives CDR1 SNHLY, CDR2 FYNNEI.

This clonotype was observed many times. This chain links TRBV7-2 with TRBJ1-1, with 7 positions matching TRBD1. CDR1 is SGHTA and CDR2 is FQGNSA in the germline V gene. The CDR3 is made up of 15 amino acids. V was clipped by 6 bases and J by 0 bases; unmatched bases: 7. The CDR3 loop reads CASSRTGSMNTEAFF. CDR3 in DNA: TGTGCCAGCAGTCGGACAGGTTCTATGAACACTGAAGCTTTCTTT.

This clonotype showed up just a few times. The V gene is TRBV9, the J gene TRBJ2-6; D ambiguous. This CDR3 spans 16 amino acids. Germline-derived CDR1 and CDR2 are SGDLS and YYNGEE. V lost 2 bases and J lost 0, with 9 bases in between. CDR3 sequence (DNA): TGTGCCAGCAGCGTTTCCCGCAACTCTGGGGCCAACGTCCTGACTTTC. Its translation is CASSVSRNSGANVLTF.

The chain's CDR3 is CASSTGDGTDYEQYF. The DNA of the CDR3 is TGTGCCAGTAGTACGGGCGACGGGACAGACTACGAGCAGTACTTC. The chain links TRBV19 to TRBJ2-7; 7 nucleotides line up with TRBD1. CDR3 size: 15 residues. Trimming removed 4 bases from V and 3 bases from J; junction bases left unmatched: 9. The germline V gene has CDR1 LNHDA and CDR2 SQIVND (reference sequence).

V and J are TRBV5-5 and TRBJ2-7, with D possibly TRBD1 on 6 matching bases. The germline V gene has CDR1 SGHKS and CDR2 YYEKEE (reference sequence). The CDR3 covers 14 residues. Trimming removed 4 bases at V and 3 bases at J, with 14 bases between. The CDR3 bases are TGTGCCAGCAGCCCCACGGACAGTCACTACGAGCAGTACTTC. This sequence encodes CASSPTDSHYEQYF.

This chain joins TRBV7-2 and TRBJ2-5; D is perhaps TRBD1 (6 bases). Trimming removed 1 base at V and 4 bases at J, with 13 bases between. CDR1 is SGHTA, CDR2 FQGNSA, per germline. The CDR3 is 15 residues long. The CDR3 protein is CASSLVPQGRETQYF. The DNA for the CDR3 is TGTGCCAGCAGCTTAGTACCACAGGGCAGAGAGACCCAGTACTTC.

V and J are TRBV5-5 and TRBJ1-2, with D perhaps TRBD1 (6 bases). The CDR3 covers 13 residues. The V gene lost 6 bases and the J gene lost 6 bases, with 15 bases spanning the gap. CDR1 and CDR2 (germline): SGHKS, YYEKEE (reference sequence). The CDR3 here is CASTVIGGHGYTF. The CDR3 DNA reads as TGTGCCAGCACGGTTATCGGGGGCCATGGCTACACCTTC. The whole variable domain, filled in from reference TRBV5-5 and TRBJ1-2, reads DAGVTQSPTHLIKTRGQQVTLRCSPISGHKSVSWYQQVLGQGPQFIFQYYEKEERGRGNFPDRFSARQFPNYSSELNVNALLLGDSALYLCASTVIGGHGYTFGSGTRLTVV.